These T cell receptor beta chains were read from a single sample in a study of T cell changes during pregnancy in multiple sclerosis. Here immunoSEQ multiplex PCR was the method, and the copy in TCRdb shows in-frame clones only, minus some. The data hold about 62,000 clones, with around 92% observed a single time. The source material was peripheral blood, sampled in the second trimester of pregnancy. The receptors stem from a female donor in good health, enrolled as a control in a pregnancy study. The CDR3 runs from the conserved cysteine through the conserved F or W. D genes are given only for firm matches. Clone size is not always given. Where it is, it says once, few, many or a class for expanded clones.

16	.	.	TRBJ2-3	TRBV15	TGTGCCACCAGGGTCTTCAGGCCTCTCGTAACAGATACGCAGTATTTT	CATRVFRPLVTDTQYF
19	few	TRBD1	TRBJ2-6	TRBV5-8	TGTGCCAGCAGCCTAAGGGACAGGTCCTTAATTGCTGGGGCCAACGTCCTGACTTTC	CASSLRDRSLIAGANVLTF
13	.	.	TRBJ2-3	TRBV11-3	TGTGCCAGCAGCTTAGCCCAAACAGATACGCAGTATTTT	CASSLAQTDTQYF
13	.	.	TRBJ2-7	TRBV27	TGTGCCAGCAGTAACCGGGGAGGCTACGAGCAGTACTTC	CASSNRGGYEQYF
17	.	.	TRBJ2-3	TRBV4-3	TGCGCCAGCAGCCAAGAGGAGGGTGCGGGTTGGGGTCAGGCGCAGTATTTT	CASSQEEGAGWGQAQYF
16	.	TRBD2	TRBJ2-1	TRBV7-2	TGTGCCAGCAGCTTAGTTGCGGGAGTGTTGTACAATGAGCAGTTCTTC	CASSLVAGVLYNEQFF
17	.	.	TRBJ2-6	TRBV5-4	TGTGCCAGCAGCTTGGCGCACGTAGGAGCTGGGGCCAACGTCCTGACTTTC	CASSLAHVGAGANVLTF
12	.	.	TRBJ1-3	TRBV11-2	TGTGCCAGCAGAGCACTAGGAAACACCATATATTTT	CASRALGNTIYF
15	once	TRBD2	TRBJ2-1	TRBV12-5	TGTGCTAGTGCCAGGGGACTAGCGGGGTCCAATGAGCAGTTCTTC	CASARGLAGSNEQFF
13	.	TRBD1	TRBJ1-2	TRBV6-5	TGTGCCAGCACCCGACAGGGACTCTATGGCTACACCTTC	CASTRQGLYGYTF
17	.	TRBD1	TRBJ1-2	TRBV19	TGTGCCAGTAGTATGAGGACAGGGGATGGCAGTCACTATGGCTACACCTTC	CASSMRTGDGSHYGYTF
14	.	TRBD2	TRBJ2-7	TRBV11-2	TGTGCCAGCAGCTATACTAGCGGGAGGTACGAGCAGTACTTC	CASSYTSGRYEQYF
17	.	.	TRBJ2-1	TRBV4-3	TGCGCCAGCAGCCAAGAAAGCAGGGCTGGGTCCTACAATGAGCAGTTCTTC	CASSQESRAGSYNEQFF
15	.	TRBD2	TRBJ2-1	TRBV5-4	TGTGCCAGCAGCAAGGCTAGCGGGATTTACAATGAGCAGTTCTTC	CASSKASGIYNEQFF
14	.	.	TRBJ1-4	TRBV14	TGTGCCAGCAGCCGGAGGGGGGGAAATGAAAAACTGTTTTTT	CASSRRGGNEKLFF
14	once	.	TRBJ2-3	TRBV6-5	TGTGCCAGCAGGCTGAACAGGGACGCAGATACGCAGTATTTT	CASRLNRDADTQYF
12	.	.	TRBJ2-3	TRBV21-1	TGTGCCAGCCCGCAAAGGGGACTAGGACAGTATTTT	CASPQRGLGQYF
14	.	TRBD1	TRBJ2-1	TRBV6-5	TGTGCCAGCAGCCATCCCGGGACAGACCATGAGCAGTTCTTC	CASSHPGTDHEQFF
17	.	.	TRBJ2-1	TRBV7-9	TGTGCCAGCAGCTTAGGTCCCCCGCGTTCCCGAGACTCGAAGCAGTTCTTC	CASSLGPPRSRDSKQFF
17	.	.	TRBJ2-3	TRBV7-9	TGTGCCAGCAGCCAGAAAGCCGGGACTGGGAGCACAGATACGCAGTATTTT	CASSQKAGTGSTDTQYF
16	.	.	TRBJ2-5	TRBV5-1	TGCGCCAGCAGCTTGGGGAGTGCGGCAAAAGAAGAGACCCAGTACTTC	CASSLGSAAKEETQYF
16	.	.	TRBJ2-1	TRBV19	TGTGCCAGTAGTATAGACCTTGCCGGGTCCTACAATGAGCAGTTCTTC	CASSIDLAGSYNEQFF